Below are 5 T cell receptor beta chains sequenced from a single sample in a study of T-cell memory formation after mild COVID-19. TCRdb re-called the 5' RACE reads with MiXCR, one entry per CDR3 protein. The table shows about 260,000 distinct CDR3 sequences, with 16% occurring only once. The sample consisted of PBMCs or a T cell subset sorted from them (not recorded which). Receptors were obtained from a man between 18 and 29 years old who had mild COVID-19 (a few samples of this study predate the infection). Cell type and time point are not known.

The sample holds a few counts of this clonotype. The chain's CDR3 is CASSPGGAGSALEQFF. CDR3 nucleotide sequence: TGTGCCAGCTCACCCGGGGGGGCGGGGAGCGCCCTTGAGCAGTTCTTC. The rearrangement uses TRBV18 and TRBJ2-1; 8 nucleotides line up with TRBD2. This CDR3 spans 16 amino acids. The ends lost 3 bases at V and 9 bases at J; junction bases unmatched: 13. CDR1 is KGHSH, CDR2 LQKENI, per germline.

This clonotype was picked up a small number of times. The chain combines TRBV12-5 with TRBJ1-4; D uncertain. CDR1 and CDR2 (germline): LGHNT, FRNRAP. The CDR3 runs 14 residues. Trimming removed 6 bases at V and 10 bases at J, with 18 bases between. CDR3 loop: CASGSPDGRRKLFF. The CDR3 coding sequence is TGTGCTAGTGGGTCCCCGGACGGACGACGAAAACTGTTTTTT.

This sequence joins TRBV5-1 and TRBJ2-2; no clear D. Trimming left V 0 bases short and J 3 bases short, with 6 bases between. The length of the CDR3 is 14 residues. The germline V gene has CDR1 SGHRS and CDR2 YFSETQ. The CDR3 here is CASSLVTDTGELFF. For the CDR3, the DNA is TGCGCCAGCAGCTTGGTCACGGACACCGGGGAGCTGTTTTTT.

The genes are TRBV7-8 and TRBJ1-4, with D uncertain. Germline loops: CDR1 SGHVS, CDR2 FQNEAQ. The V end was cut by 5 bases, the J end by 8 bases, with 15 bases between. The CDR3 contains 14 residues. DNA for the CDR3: TGTGCCAGCAGCCTACGGACTCTGACAGAAAAACTGTTTTTT. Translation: CASSLRTLTEKLFF.

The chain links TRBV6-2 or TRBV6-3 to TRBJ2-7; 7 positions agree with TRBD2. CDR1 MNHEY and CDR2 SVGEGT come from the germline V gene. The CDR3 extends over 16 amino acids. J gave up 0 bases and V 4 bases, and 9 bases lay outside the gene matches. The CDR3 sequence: CASSSAPSGASYEQYF. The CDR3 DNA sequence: TGTGCCAGCAGTTCCGCCCCAAGCGGGGCCTCCTACGAGCAGTACTTC.